This is a list of T cell receptor beta chains from one sample in a study of cytomegalovirus exposure and HLA in healthy donors. TCRdb's table, derived via immunoSEQ multiplex PCR, lists solely in-frame clones and lacks some. This sample carries about 150,000 clones, with 1.5% to 2% going to the ten biggest clones. The sample taken for sequencing was PBMCs. Receptors originate from a woman between 50 and 59 years old in good health and CMV-seronegative. CDR3s include the opening cysteine and the closing phenylalanine or tryptophan. The D gene is left open where the match is weak.

TRBV4-2	-	TRBJ2-1	CASSHPSTEQFF	TGTGCCAGCAGCCACCCCTCTACGGAGCAGTTCTTC
TRBV19	-	TRBJ1-2	CASTLPGVSYGYTF	TGTGCCAGTACCTTGCCAGGGGTGAGCTATGGCTACACCTTC
TRBV4-3	TRBD2	TRBJ2-1	CASSQDGLAGGHNEQFF	TGCGCCAGCAGCCAAGATGGACTAGCGGGAGGCCACAATGAGCAGTTCTTC
TRBV4-1	-	TRBJ1-5	CASSQEMRQPQHF	TGCGCCAGCAGCCAAGAGATGAGGCAGCCCCAGCATTTT
TRBV29-1	-	TRBJ1-1	CSAFYPEAFF	TGCAGCGCCTTCTATCCTGAAGCTTTCTTT
TRBV7-3	-	TRBJ2-7	CASSILVDSSLDEQYF	TGTGCCAGCAGCATCCTCGTGGACAGCTCCCTCGACGAGCAGTACTTC
TRBV4-2	-	TRBJ2-7	CASSQRQGFSYEQYF	TGTGCCAGCAGCCAACGTCAGGGGTTCTCCTACGAGCAGTACTTC
TRBV2	-	TRBJ2-5	CASSESFQETQYF	TGTGCCAGCAGTGAAAGCTTCCAAGAGACCCAGTACTTC
TRBV15	-	TRBJ1-2	CATSRDIGGGYTF	TGTGCCACCAGCAGAGATATAGGGGGAGGCTACACCTTC
TRBV7-7	TRBD1	TRBJ2-7	CASSPQGARAFDEQYF	TGTGCTAGCAGTCCTCAGGGGGCGCGGGCATTCGACGAGCAGTACTTC
TRBV19	TRBD1	TRBJ1-5	CASSRQGRNQPQHF	TGTGCCAGTAGTAGACAGGGCCGCAATCAGCCCCAGCATTTT
TRBV27	-	TRBJ1-2	CASKGMDYGYTF	TGTGCCAGTAAGGGGATGGACTATGGCTACACCTTC
TRBV18	TRBD2	TRBJ2-1	CASSPPEMGRGRVRRDEQFF	TGTGCCAGCTCACCACCGGAGATGGGGCGCGGGAGGGTACGGAGGGATGAGCAGTTCTTC
TRBV7-2	-	TRBJ1-5	CASSLVWDSSNQPQHF	TGTGCCAGCAGCTTAGTCTGGGACTCTAGCAATCAGCCCCAGCATTTT
TRBV18	-	TRBJ1-1	CASHREVNTEAFF	TGTGCCAGCCATCGAGAAGTTAACACTGAAGCTTTCTTT
TRBV6-5	TRBD1	TRBJ2-5	CASSWGTGLEQETQYF	TGTGCCAGCAGTTGGGGGACAGGGTTAGAGCAAGAGACCCAGTACTTC
TRBV19	-	TRBJ1-1	CASKRALNTEAFF	TGTGCCAGTAAGCGGGCCTTGAACACTGAAGCTTTCTTT
TRBV4-1	TRBD1	TRBJ1-2	CASSLRQGENYGYTF	TGCGCCAGCAGCCTAAGACAGGGAGAAAACTATGGCTACACCTTC
TRBV27	TRBD1	TRBJ1-2	CATGTAPNYGYTF	TGTGCCACCGGGACAGCCCCTAACTATGGCTACACCTTC
TRBV5-1	-	TRBJ2-3	CASSLGLETSTDTQYF	TGCGCCAGCAGCTTGGGGCTGGAGACTAGCACAGATACGCAGTATTTT
TRBV30	-	TRBJ1-1	CAWSVYRDTEAFF	TGTGCCTGGAGTGTCTACCGGGACACTGAAGCTTTCTTT
TRBV13	-	TRBJ1-5	CASSLGRIGNQPQHF	TGTGCCAGCAGCTTGGGGAGGATCGGCAATCAGCCCCAGCATTTT
TRBV6-4	-	TRBJ2-5	CASSEIRGETQYF	TGTGCCAGCAGTGAGATTCGGGGAGAGACCCAGTACTTC
TRBV6-1	-	TRBJ2-1	CASSLRRNEQFF	TGTGCCAGCAGTTTAAGGAGGAATGAGCAGTTCTTC
TRBV14	TRBD1	TRBJ2-7	CASSQGSDREYYEQYF	TGTGCCAGCAGCCAAGGGTCAGACAGGGAATACTACGAGCAGTACTTC
TRBV5-4	TRBD2	TRBJ2-7	CASSLAAGRVYEQYF	TGTGCCAGCAGCTTGGCGGCAGGGAGGGTCTACGAGCAGTACTTC
TRBV7-8	TRBD2	TRBJ2-3	CASSHRLAGGADTQYF	TGTGCCAGCAGCCATCGACTAGCGGGGGGGGCAGATACGCAGTATTTT
TRBV6-1	TRBD1	TRBJ2-2	CASTSGQTTGELFF	TGTGCCAGCACCTCGGGACAGACCACCGGGGAGCTGTTTTTT
TRBV5-4	-	TRBJ2-3	CASRPSGTPSTDTQYF	TGTGCCAGCAGGCCCAGCGGAACTCCTAGCACAGATACGCAGTATTTT
TRBV7-8	-	TRBJ1-1	CASSGTTGKNTEAFF	TGTGCCAGCAGCGGGACGACAGGAAAAAACACTGAAGCTTTCTTT
TRBV28	TRBD2	TRBJ2-3	CASSRPSSGGTTQYF	TGTGCCAGCAGCCGCCCCTCTAGCGGGGGAACTACGCAGTATTTT
TRBV19	TRBD1	TRBJ1-1	CAIRTGGTEAFF	TGTGCCATCCGGACAGGGGGCACTGAAGCTTTCTTT
TRBV13	-	TRBJ2-3	CASSSTAADTQYF	TGTGCCAGCAGTTCTACAGCGGCAGATACGCAGTATTTT
TRBV4-1	-	TRBJ1-1	CASSQDPPGVRAFF	TGCGCCAGCAGCCAAGATCCCCCCGGGGTGCGAGCTTTCTTT
TRBV7-2	-	TRBJ2-1	CASSSLGWRDPYNEQFF	TGTGCCAGCAGCTCCCTCGGGTGGCGGGACCCATACAATGAGCAGTTCTTC
TRBV30	TRBD1	TRBJ1-3	CAWSEDRVVNTIYF	TGTGCCTGGAGTGAGGACAGGGTTGTAAACACCATATATTTT
TRBV7-2	-	TRBJ1-2	CASSPPTRQVARYGYTF	TGTGCCAGCAGCCCACCGACGAGACAGGTTGCGAGGTATGGCTACACCTTC
TRBV5-5	TRBD1	TRBJ2-7	CASSSGQGGYEQYF	TGTGCCAGCAGCTCGGGACAGGGAGGGTACGAGCAGTACTTC
TRBV7-3	TRBD2	TRBJ2-1	CASSFGLAGYNEQFF	TGTGCCAGCAGCTTTGGACTAGCGGGATACAATGAGCAGTTCTTC